The rows below give T cell receptor beta chains drawn from one sample of a study of CD8 T cells in ankylosing spondylitis. TCRdb independently ran MiXCR on the 5' RACE reads; one entry per CDR3 protein. The profile shows more than 650,000 distinct CDR3 sequences, over 9.5% of them singletons. The material sequenced was blood, either unsorted or a sorted T cell fraction (not recorded which). The receptors were gathered from a male donor with ankylosing spondylitis. Each CDR3 is given with its conserved first and last residue. Fields, in order: V gene, D gene, clone size, J gene, CDR3 protein, CDR3 DNA. The D gene is left open where the match is weak. Clone size appears in some rows only: once, few, many, or a class for an expanded clone.

>TRBV29-1|-|-|TRBJ1-1
CSVLMRQMNTEAFF
TGCAGCGTCCTGATGAGACAGATGAACACTGAAGCTTTCTTT
>TRBV20-1|TRBD1|-|TRBJ1-2
CSASPGGAGYGYTF
TGCAGTGCTAGTCCAGGGGGAGCTGGCTATGGCTACACCTTC
>TRBV28|-|-|TRBJ1-2
CASSFQGVGYTF
TGTGCCAGCAGTTTCCAAGGGGTGGGCTACACCTTC
>TRBV10-3|-|few|TRBJ2-3
CAISGATGTQGDTQYF
TGTGCCATCAGTGGGGCTACCGGGACCCAAGGCGATACGCAGTATTTT
>TRBV24-1|-|-|TRBJ2-5
CATSDIGETQYF
TGTGCCACCAGTGATATCGGAGAGACCCAGTACTTC
>TRBV5-1|-|few|TRBJ2-7
CASSGQFYEQYF
TGCGCCAGCAGCGGACAGTTCTACGAGCAGTACTTC
>TRBV5-1|-|many|TRBJ2-7
CASTGTPPREQYF
TGCGCCAGCACCGGGACTCCGCCGCGCGAGCAGTACTTC
>TRBV12-3/TRBV12-4|-|-|TRBJ2-6
CASSSTGNSGANVLTF
TGTGCCAGCAGCTCCACAGGGAATTCTGGGGCCAACGTCCTGACTTTC
>TRBV2|TRBD1|-|TRBJ2-1
CAGRGQGYNEQFF
TGTGCCGGGCGGGGACAGGGTTACAATGAGCAGTTCTTC
>TRBV7-8|-|few|TRBJ1-1
CASSSETDTEVFF
TGTGCCAGCAGCTCAGAGACGGACACTGAAGTTTTCTTT
>TRBV5-1|-|-|TRBJ2-5
CASSLERGWETQYF
TGCGCCAGCAGCTTGGAGAGGGGTTGGGAGACCCAGTACTTC
>TRBV7-2|-|-|TRBJ1-2
CASRFQGFGYTF
TGTGCCAGCAGATTTCAGGGCTTTGGCTACACCTTC
>TRBV28|TRBD1|-|TRBJ2-5
CASSSRRDRVYETQYF
TGTGCCAGCAGTAGTCGTAGGGACAGGGTATACGAGACCCAGTACTTC
>TRBV20-1|-|-|TRBJ2-3
CSARDSQGTDTQYF
TGCAGTGCTAGAGATTCACAGGGAACAGATACGCAGTATTTT
>TRBV12-3/TRBV12-4|-|-|TRBJ2-4
CASSRIDIQYF
TGTGCCAGCAGCCGTATCGACATTCAGTACTTC
>TRBV20-1|-|-|TRBJ1-5
CSARLTDNSNQPQHF
TGCAGTGCTAGACTGACAGATAATAGCAATCAGCCCCAGCATTTT
>TRBV5-1|-|-|TRBJ1-3
CASSLADSGNTIYF
TGCGCCAGCAGCTTGGCCGATTCTGGAAACACCATATATTTT
>TRBV20-1|TRBD2|-|TRBJ2-1
CSAAAGTTDNEQFF
TGCAGTGCCGCGGCCGGGACTACCGACAATGAGCAGTTCTTC
>TRBV29-1|-|few|TRBJ1-1
CSAWTQLNTEAFF
TGCAGCGCTTGGACACAATTGAACACTGAAGCTTTCTTT
>TRBV12-3/TRBV12-4|-|-|TRBJ2-3
CASRNRVGTDTQYF
TGTGCCAGCAGAAACAGGGTCGGCACAGATACGCAGTATTTT
>TRBV5-1|-|many|TRBJ2-1
CASHRGGLNNEQFF
TGCGCCAGCCATAGAGGGGGACTCAACAATGAGCAGTTCTTC
>TRBV20-1|-|-|TRBJ2-7
CSARVTFNSYEQYF
TGCAGTGCTAGAGTTACTTTTAACTCCTACGAGCAGTACTTC
>TRBV4-3|-|few|TRBJ2-1
CASSHRAWDNEQFF
TGCGCCAGCAGCCACCGAGCCTGGGACAATGAGCAGTTCTTC
>TRBV24-1|-|-|TRBJ2-7
CATSGGGRYEQYF
TGTGCCACCAGTGGTGGGGGGAGGTACGAGCAGTACTTC
>TRBV5-6|-|-|TRBJ2-6
CAMGPGRANVLTF
TGTGCCATGGGACCCGGGCGGGCCAACGTCCTGACTTTC
>TRBV4-2|-|many|TRBJ2-3
CASSLKTGMADTQYF
TGTGCCAGCAGCCTTAAAACAGGGATGGCAGATACGCAGTATTTT
>TRBV20-1|-|-|TRBJ2-1
CSARTDDEQFF
TGCAGTGCTCGGACAGATGATGAGCAGTTCTTC
>TRBV5-1|TRBD2|few|TRBJ2-3
CASSMTSGRDTQYF
TGCGCCAGCAGCATGACTAGCGGGAGAGATACGCAGTATTTT
>TRBV3-1|-|few|TRBJ2-5
CASSQRATQETQYF
TGTGCCAGCAGCCAAAGGGCTACTCAAGAGACCCAGTACTTC
>TRBV9|-|-|TRBJ2-7
CASSVGYSDTYEQYF
TGTGCCAGCAGCGTAGGTTACAGCGATACCTACGAGCAGTACTTC
>TRBV11-3|TRBD1|-|TRBJ2-2
CASSPGGRYTGELFF
TGTGCCAGCAGCCCAGGGGGCCGATACACCGGGGAGCTGTTTTTT
>TRBV7-8|-|-|TRBJ2-2
CASSSDRPGLTAGELFF
TGTGCCAGCAGCTCCGATAGACCGGGACTTACCGCCGGGGAGCTGTTTTTT
>TRBV5-1|-|few|TRBJ1-1
CASSSGTGLNTEAFF
TGCGCCAGCAGCTCGGGCACAGGGTTGAACACTGAAGCTTTCTTT
>TRBV20-1|-|-|TRBJ2-7
CSAEKAGASYEQYF
TGCAGTGCTGAAAAGGCGGGGGCCTCCTACGAGCAGTACTTC
>TRBV6-1|-|few|TRBJ2-7
CASSERRYEQYF
TGTGCCAGCAGTGAACGGCGCTACGAGCAGTACTTC
>TRBV7-9|-|-|TRBJ2-6
CASSLTIYSGANVLTF
TGTGCCAGCAGCCTTACGATATACTCTGGGGCCAACGTCCTGACTTTC
>TRBV27|TRBD1|-|TRBJ2-7
CASSSRLDREAVEQYF
TGTGCCAGCAGTTCCCGATTGGACAGGGAGGCCGTCGAGCAGTACTTC
>TRBV28|TRBD1|-|TRBJ1-2
CASRRTGQGYTF
TGTGCCAGCAGACGGACAGGGCAGGGCTACACCTTC
>TRBV27|TRBD2|-|TRBJ2-2
CASSLRWRGGFGELFF
TGTGCCAGCAGTTTACGGTGGCGGGGGGGATTCGGGGAGCTGTTTTTT
>TRBV30|TRBD1|once|TRBJ1-2
CAWSRDRGVGYTF
TGTGCCTGGAGTAGGGACAGGGGGGTCGGCTACACCTTC
>TRBV5-1|-|many|TRBJ2-7
CASSLQGLTSEQYF
TGCGCCAGCAGCTTACAGGGTCTAACTTCCGAGCAGTACTTC